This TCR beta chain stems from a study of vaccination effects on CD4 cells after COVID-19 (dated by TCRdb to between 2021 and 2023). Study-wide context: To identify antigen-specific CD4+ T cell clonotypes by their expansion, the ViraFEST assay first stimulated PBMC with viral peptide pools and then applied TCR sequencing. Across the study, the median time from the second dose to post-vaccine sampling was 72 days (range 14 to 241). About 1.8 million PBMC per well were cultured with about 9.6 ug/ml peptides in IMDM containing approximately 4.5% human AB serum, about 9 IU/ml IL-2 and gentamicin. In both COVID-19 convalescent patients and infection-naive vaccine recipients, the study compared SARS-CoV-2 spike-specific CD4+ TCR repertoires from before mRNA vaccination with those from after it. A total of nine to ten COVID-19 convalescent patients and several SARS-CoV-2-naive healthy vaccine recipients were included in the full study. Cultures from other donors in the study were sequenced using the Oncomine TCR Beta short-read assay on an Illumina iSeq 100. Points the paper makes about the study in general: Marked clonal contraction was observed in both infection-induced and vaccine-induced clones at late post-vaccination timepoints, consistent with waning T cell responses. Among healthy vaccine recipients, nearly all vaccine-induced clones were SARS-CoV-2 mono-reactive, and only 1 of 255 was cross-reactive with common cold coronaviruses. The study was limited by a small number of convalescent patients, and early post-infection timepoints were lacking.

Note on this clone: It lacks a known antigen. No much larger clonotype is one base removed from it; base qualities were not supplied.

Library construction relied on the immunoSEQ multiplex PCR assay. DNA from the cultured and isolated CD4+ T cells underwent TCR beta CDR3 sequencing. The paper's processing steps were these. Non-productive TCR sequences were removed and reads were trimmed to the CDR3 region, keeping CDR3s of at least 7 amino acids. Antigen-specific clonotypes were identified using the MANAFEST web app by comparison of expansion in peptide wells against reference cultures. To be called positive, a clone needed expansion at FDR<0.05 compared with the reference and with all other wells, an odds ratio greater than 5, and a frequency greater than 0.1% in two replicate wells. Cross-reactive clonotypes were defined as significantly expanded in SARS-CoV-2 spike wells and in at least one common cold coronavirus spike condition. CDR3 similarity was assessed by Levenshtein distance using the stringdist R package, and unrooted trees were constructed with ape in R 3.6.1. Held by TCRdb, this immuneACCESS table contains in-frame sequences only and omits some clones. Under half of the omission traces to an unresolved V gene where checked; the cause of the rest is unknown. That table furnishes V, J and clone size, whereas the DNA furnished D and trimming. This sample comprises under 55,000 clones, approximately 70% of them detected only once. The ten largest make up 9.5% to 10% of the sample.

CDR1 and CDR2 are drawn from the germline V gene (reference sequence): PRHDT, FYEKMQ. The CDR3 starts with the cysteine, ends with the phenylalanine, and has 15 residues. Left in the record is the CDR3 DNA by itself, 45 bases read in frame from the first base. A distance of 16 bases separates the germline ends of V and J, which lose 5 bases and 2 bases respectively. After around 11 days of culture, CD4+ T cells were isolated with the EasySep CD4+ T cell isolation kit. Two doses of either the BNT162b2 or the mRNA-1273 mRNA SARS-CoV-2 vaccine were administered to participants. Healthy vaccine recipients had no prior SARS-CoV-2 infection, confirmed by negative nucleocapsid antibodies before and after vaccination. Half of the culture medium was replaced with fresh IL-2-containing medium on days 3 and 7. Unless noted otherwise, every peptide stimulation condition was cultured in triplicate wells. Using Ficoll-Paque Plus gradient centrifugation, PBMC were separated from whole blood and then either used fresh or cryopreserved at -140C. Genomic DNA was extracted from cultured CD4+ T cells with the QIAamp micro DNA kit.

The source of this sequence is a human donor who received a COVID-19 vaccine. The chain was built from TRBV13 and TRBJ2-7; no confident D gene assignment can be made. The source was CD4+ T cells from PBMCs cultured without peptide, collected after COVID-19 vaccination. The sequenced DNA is TGTGCCAGCAGCCAAACACTGTCGAACACCTACGAGCAGTACTTC. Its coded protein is CASSQTLSNTYEQYF.